This T cell receptor beta chain was sequenced for a study of blood T cells in healthy people across ages. Study results and limitations: Observed TCR beta diversity per million T cells went down as age went up. This fall followed a roughly linear course with age.

Primers used in a second PCR of roughly 7 to 12 cycles were a sample-barcoded 5' primer and a J-beta primer mix. Every cDNA molecule bore a tag from a template-switch adaptor containing 12 random nucleotides. TCRdb fed the 5' RACE reads into MiXCR, producing one record per CDR3 protein. The sample has 1,100,000 or so distinct CDR3 sequences; roughly 45% are singletons. From germline, CDR1 is SGHRS and CDR2 YFSETQ. CDR3 length: 14 amino acids. Trimming stripped 4 bases from V and 7 bases from J, with 18 bases between. Per sample, no less than 5 micrograms of total RNA were extracted. This clonotype has at least ten counts. Its antigen is still unknown. A much larger clone lies a single base off, so this may be a read error.

Sequenced sample: blood. This chain connects TRBV5-1 to TRBJ2-7; TRBD2 is a possible D gene (6 bases). The source is a woman aged 55-70 years in good health. CDR3 bases: TGCGCCAGCAGCGTGGATCCGGGACTCCCGGAGCAGTACTTC. Encoded protein: CASSVDPGLPEQYF. The entire variable domain, with the rest obtained from reference TRBV5-1 and TRBJ2-7, is as follows: KAGVTQTPRYLIKTRGQQVTLSCSPISGHRSVSWYQQTPGQGLQFLFEYFSETQRNKGNFPGRFSGRQFSNSRSEMNVSTLELGDSALYLCASSVDPGLPEQYFGPGTRLTVT.